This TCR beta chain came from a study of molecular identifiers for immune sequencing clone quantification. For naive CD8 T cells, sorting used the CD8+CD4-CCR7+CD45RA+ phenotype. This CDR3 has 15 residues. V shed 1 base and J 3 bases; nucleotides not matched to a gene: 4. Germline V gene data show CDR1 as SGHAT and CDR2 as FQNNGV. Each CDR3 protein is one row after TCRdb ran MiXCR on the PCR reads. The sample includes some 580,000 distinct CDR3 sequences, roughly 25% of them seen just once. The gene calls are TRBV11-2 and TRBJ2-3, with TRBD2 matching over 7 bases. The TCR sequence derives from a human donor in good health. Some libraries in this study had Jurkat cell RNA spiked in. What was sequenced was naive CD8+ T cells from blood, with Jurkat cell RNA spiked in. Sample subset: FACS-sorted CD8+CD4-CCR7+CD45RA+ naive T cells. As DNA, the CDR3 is TGTGCCAGCAGCTTAGGCGGGAGTTATACAGATACGCAGTATTTT. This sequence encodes CASSLGGSYTDTQYF.